Below, one T cell receptor (beta chain) is given with its context. Its matching antigen is unknown. The method was immunoSEQ multiplex PCR; TCRdb's version includes in-frame clones alone and lacks a portion of them. The sample contains millions of clones, 90% to 95% of which appear only once. These data belong to a study of shared clonotypes between healthy human individuals. Study findings and constraints: It was observed that about 5% of naive CD4 clonotypes were shared across several donors.

Sequenced material: naive CD4+ T cells sorted from blood. Subset defined: CD45RA+ positively selected. This TCR came from a man aged 18 to 30 in good health.

CDR3 nucleotide sequence: TGCGCCAGCAGCCAAGCCCCCCAGGGGGGGACTGAAGCTTTCTTT. Protein: CASSQAPQGGTEAFF. The rearrangement uses TRBV4-1 and TRBJ1-1; 7 bases map to TRBD1. This CDR3 spans 15 amino acids. V lost 1 base to trimming and J lost 5 bases; unmatched junction nucleotides: 7. From germline, CDR1 is MGHRA and CDR2 YSYEKL.